Here is one T cell receptor beta chain with its context. These data are taken from a study of OX40 agonist ivuxolimab in advanced cancers. Sequencing was performed with immunoSEQ multiplex PCR; in TCRdb, only in-frame clones are kept and a portion is missing. This table holds tens of thousands of clones, 90% to 95% found once. The V gene end was trimmed by 5 bases and the J gene end by 7 bases; junction bases not matched to a gene: 10. This CDR3 is 17 amino acids long. Germline V lookup: CDR1 SGHTA, CDR2 FQGTGA. This clonotype was sampled from an adult with an advanced solid tumor such as melanoma, head and neck, liver or kidney cancer. The V and J genes are TRBV7-3 and TRBJ2-1; 14 nucleotides match TRBD2. The specimen was CD4+ or CD8+ T cells sorted from blood, collected in a trial of the OX40 agonist ivuxolimab. Here the CDR3 reads CASSLYPGTSGSNEQFF. The CDR3 nucleotides are TGTGCCAGCAGCCTCTACCCTGGGACTAGCGGGAGTAATGAGCAGTTCTTC. Full variable domain (missing parts from reference TRBV7-3 and TRBJ2-1): GAGVSQTPSNKVTEKGKYVELRCDPISGHTALYWYRQSLGQGPEFLIYFQGTGAADDSGLPNDRFFAVRPEGSVSTLKIQRTERGDSAVYLCASSLYPGTSGSNEQFFGPGTRLTVL.